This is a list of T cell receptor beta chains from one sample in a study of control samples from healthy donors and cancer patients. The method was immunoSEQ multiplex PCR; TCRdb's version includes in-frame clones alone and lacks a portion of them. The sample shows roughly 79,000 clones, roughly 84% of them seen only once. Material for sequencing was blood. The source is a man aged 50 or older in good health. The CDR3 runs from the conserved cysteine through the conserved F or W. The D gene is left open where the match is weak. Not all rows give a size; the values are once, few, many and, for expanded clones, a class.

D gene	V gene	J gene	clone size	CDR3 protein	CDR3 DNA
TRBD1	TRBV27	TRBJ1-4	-	CASSSGTGGPTNEKLFF	TGTGCCAGCAGTTCCGGGACAGGGGGCCCAACTAATGAAAAACTGTTTTTT
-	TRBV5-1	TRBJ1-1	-	CASSLQGTNTEAFF	TGCGCCAGCAGCTTGCAGGGGACGAACACTGAAGCTTTCTTT
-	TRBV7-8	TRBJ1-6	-	CASSSREAGSPLHF	TGTGCCAGCAGCTCTCGGGAGGCGGGTTCACCCCTCCACTTT
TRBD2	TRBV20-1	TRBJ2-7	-	CSASSEREKGEQYF	TGCAGTGCTAGTTCCGAGCGGGAGAAGGGCGAGCAGTACTTC
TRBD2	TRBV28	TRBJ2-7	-	CASSSLTGGGVVEQYF	TGTGCCAGCAGCTCCCTAACGGGAGGAGGGGTGGTCGAGCAGTACTTC
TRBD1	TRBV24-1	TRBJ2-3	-	CATSGVGQGRPDTQYF	TGTGCCACCAGTGGGGTCGGACAGGGGAGACCAGATACGCAGTATTTT
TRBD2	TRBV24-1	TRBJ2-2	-	CATSDLRTSGRAGTGELFF	TGTGCCACCAGTGATTTGAGGACTAGCGGGAGGGCGGGCACCGGGGAGCTGTTTTTT
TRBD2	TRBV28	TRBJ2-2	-	CASSKTPWPSGRRGGELFF	TGTGCCAGCAGCAAAACCCCGTGGCCTAGCGGGAGAAGGGGCGGGGAGCTGTTTTTT
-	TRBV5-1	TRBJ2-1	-	CASSSGSFSGDEQFF	TGCGCCAGCAGCTCCGGGAGTTTCTCTGGCGATGAGCAGTTCTTC
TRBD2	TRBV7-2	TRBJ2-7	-	CASSSSGRPAYEQYF	TGTGCCAGCAGCTCGAGCGGGAGGCCCGCCTACGAGCAGTACTTC
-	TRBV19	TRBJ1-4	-	CASSLQGTNEKLFF	TGTGCCAGTAGTCTTCAGGGAACTAATGAAAAACTGTTTTTT
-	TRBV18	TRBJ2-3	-	CASSPPNTDTQYF	TGTGCCAGCTCACCACCAAACACAGATACGCAGTATTTT
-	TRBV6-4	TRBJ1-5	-	CASSPDAASNQPQHF	TGTGCCAGCAGCCCCGACGCGGCAAGCAATCAGCCCCAGCATTTT
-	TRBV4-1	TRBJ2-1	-	CASSQWGSLLKRFF	TGCGCCAGCAGCCAATGGGGAAGCCTGCTAAAACGGTTCTTC
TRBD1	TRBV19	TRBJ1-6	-	CASSLAQGTGGSPLHF	TGTGCCAGTAGTCTCGCCCAAGGGACAGGGGGTTCACCCCTCCACTTT
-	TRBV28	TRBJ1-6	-	CASSLPGAVGGNSPLHF	TGTGCCAGCAGTCTCCCCGGGGCTGTTGGGGGAAATTCACCCCTCCACTTT
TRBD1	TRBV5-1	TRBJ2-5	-	CASSRDREGETQYF	TGCGCCAGCAGCCGGGACAGGGAAGGAGAGACCCAGTACTTC
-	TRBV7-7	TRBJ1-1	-	CASSPTANTEAFF	TGTGCCAGCAGCCCGACAGCGAACACTGAAGCTTTCTTT
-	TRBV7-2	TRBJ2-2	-	CASSLEGLGGTNTGELFF	TGTGCCAGCAGCTTAGAGGGGCTAGGCGGCACGAACACCGGGGAGCTGTTTTTT
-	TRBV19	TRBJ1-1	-	CASSMGSMNTEAFF	TGTGCCAGTAGTATGGGCAGTATGAACACTGAAGCTTTCTTT
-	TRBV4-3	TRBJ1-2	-	CASSQEDGRGYTF	TGCGCCAGCAGCCAAGAAGACGGTCGGGGCTACACCTTC
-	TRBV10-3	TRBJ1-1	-	CAISESDNTEAFF	TGTGCCATCAGTGAGTCTGATAACACTGAAGCTTTCTTT
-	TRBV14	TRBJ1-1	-	CASSGGPNTEAFF	TGTGCCAGCAGCGGGGGACCTAACACTGAAGCTTTCTTT
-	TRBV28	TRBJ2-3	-	CASSFGGSSADTQYF	TGTGCCAGCAGTTTTGGGGGGAGTTCGGCAGATACGCAGTATTTT
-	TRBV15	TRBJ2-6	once	CATSRRGSGANVLTF	TGTGCCACCAGCAGACGGGGGTCTGGGGCCAACGTCCTGACTTTC
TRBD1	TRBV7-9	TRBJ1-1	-	CASSYYRGDTEAFF	TGTGCCAGCAGCTATTACAGGGGAGACACTGAAGCTTTCTTT
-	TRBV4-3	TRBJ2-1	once	CASSHATPYNEQFF	TGCGCCAGCAGCCACGCGACTCCCTACAATGAGCAGTTCTTC
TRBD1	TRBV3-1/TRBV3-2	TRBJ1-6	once	CASSRGQGVNSPLHF	TGTGCCAGCAGCCGAGGACAGGGAGTTAATTCACCCCTCCACTTT
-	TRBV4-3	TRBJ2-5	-	CASSQGTGTETQYF	TGCGCCAGCAGCCAAGGAACCGGGACAGAGACCCAGTACTTC
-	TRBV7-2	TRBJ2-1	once	CASQGSTGSYNEQFF	TGTGCCAGTCAGGGGTCAACGGGCTCCTACAATGAGCAGTTCTTC
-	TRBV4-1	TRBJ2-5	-	CASSLSPGLLQETQYF	TGCGCCAGCAGCCTCTCGCCGGGACTCCTACAAGAGACCCAGTACTTC
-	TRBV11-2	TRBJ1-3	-	CASSSQGYTIYF	TGTGCCAGCAGTTCCCAGGGGTACACCATATATTTT
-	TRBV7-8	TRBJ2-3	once	CASSLSGGAGTDTQYF	TGTGCCAGCAGCTTATCCGGGGGCGCTGGTACAGATACGCAGTATTTT
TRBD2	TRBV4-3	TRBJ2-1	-	CASSHGTSGKYNEQFF	TGCGCCAGCAGCCACGGGACTAGCGGTAAGTACAATGAGCAGTTCTTC
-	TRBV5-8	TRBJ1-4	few	CASSRGAASNEKLFF	TGTGCCAGCAGTCGGGGGGCAGCGTCTAATGAAAAACTGTTTTTT
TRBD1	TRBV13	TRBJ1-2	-	CASSFLATGMGYTF	TGTGCCAGCAGCTTCTTGGCGACAGGGATGGGCTACACCTTC
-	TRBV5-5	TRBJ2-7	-	CASSLAELSYEQYF	TGTGCCAGCAGCTTGGCAGAGCTCTCCTACGAGCAGTACTTC
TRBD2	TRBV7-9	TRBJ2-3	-	CASSLGSGAADTQYF	TGTGCCAGCAGCTTAGGTAGCGGGGCCGCAGATACGCAGTATTTT
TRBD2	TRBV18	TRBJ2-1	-	CASSTSGRSYNEQFF	TGTGCCAGCTCAACTAGCGGACGGTCCTACAATGAGCAGTTCTTC
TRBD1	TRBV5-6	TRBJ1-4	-	CASSLVGQWRVGPEKLFF	TGTGCCAGCAGCTTGGTGGGACAGTGGAGAGTAGGGCCTGAAAAACTGTTTTTT
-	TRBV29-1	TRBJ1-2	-	CTTTGGSYGYTF	TGCACGACCACCGGCGGAAGCTATGGCTACACCTTC
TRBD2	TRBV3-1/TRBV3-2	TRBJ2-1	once	CASSQELAASYNEQFF	TGTGCCAGCAGCCAAGAGCTAGCGGCCTCCTACAATGAGCAGTTCTTC
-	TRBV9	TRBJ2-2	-	CASSGWANTGELFF	TGTGCCAGCAGCGGATGGGCCAACACCGGGGAGCTGTTTTTT
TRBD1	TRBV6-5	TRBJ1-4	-	CASSYRGPTNEKLFF	TGTGCCAGCAGTTACAGGGGGCCCACTAATGAAAAACTGTTTTTT
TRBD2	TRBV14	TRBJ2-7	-	CASRHSGSSSYEQYF	TGTGCCAGCAGACATAGCGGGAGCAGTTCCTACGAGCAGTACTTC
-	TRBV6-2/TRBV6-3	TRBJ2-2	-	CASSYGRNTGELFF	TGTGCCAGCAGTTATGGGCGGAACACCGGGGAGCTGTTTTTT
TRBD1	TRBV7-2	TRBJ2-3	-	CASSLAGTGGADTQYF	TGTGCCAGCAGCTTAGCCGGGACAGGGGGAGCAGATACGCAGTATTTT
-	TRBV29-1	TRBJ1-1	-	CSVGSQLNTEAFF	TGCAGCGTTGGCTCACAGCTGAACACTGAAGCTTTCTTT
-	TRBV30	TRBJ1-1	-	CAWSGGTNSPTAFF	TGTGCCTGGAGCGGGGGGACTAATTCACCTACAGCTTTCTTT
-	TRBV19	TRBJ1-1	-	CASSFVGGNTEAFF	TGTGCCAGTAGCTTTGTAGGGGGGAACACTGAAGCTTTCTTT
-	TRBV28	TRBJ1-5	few	CASSFPGGGFQPQHF	TGTGCCAGCAGTTTCCCCGGGGGAGGGTTTCAGCCCCAGCATTTT
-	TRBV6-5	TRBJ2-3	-	CASSHRQLTDTQYF	TGTGCCAGCAGCCACCGACAGCTCACAGATACGCAGTATTTT
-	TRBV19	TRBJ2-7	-	CASTGPLGGEQYF	TGTGCCAGTACCGGGCCCTTGGGTGGGGAGCAGTACTTC